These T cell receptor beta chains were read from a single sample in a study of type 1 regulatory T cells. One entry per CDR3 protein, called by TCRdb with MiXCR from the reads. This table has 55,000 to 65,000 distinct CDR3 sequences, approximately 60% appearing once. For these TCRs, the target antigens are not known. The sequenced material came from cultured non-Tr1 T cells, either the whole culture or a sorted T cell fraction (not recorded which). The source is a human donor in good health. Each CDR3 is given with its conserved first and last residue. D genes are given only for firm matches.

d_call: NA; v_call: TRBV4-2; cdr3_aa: CASSQEPTYEQYF
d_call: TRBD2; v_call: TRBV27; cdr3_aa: CASSPVAGVYEQYF
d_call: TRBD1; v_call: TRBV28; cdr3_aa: CASSPTGFGDYGYTF
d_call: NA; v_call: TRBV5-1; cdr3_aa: CASTSPANTEAFF
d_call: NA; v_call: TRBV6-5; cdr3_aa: CASRKTGTAGRNTIYF
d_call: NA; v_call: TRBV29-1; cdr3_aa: CSGFSGQGTQYF
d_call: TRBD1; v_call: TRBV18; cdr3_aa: CASSRDRVTEQFF
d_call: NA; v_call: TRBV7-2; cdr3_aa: CASSSLTGNYGYTF
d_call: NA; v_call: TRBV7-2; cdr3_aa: CASSPIQRGGAWLDEQYF
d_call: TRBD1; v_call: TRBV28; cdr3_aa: CASSPLVGGQANSPLHF
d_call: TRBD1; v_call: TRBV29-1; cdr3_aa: CSVEGGDSFREQYF
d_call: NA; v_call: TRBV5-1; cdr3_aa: CASSLDSVNSSPLHF
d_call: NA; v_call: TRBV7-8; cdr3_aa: CASSQDSTVATGELFF